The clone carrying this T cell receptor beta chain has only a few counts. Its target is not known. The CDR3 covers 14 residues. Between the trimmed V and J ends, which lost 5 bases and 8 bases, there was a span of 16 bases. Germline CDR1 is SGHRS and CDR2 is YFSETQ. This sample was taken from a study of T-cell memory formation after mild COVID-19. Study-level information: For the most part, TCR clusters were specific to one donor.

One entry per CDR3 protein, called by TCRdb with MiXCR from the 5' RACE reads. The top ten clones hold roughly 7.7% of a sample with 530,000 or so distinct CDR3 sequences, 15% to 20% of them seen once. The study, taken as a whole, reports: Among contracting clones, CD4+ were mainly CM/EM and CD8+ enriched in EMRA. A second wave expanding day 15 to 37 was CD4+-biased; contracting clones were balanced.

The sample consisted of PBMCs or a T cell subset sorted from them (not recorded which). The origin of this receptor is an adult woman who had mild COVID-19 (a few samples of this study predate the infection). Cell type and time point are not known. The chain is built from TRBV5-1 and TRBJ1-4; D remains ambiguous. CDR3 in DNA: TGCGCCAGCAGGCCGACACCTGAGAGGGAAAAACTGTTTTTT. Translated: CASRPTPEREKLFF. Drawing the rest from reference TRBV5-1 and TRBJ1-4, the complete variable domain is KAGVTQTPRYLIKTRGQQVTLSCSPISGHRSVSWYQQTPGQGLQFLFEYFSETQRNKGNFPGRFSGRQFSNSRSEMNVSTLELGDSALYLCASRPTPEREKLFFGSGTQLSVL.